This entry lists 6 T cell receptor beta chains sequenced from one sample in a study of T-cell reconstitution after alpha-beta-depleted transplantation in children. The library targeted TCRbeta and was prepared with unique molecular identifiers. TCRdb re-called the PCR reads through MiXCR, storing one row per CDR3 protein. The sample carries 100,000 to 150,000 distinct CDR3 sequences, roughly 23% recorded once. This specimen consisted of PBMCs, mostly from graft donor cells, obtained 180 days after TCRalphabeta/CD19-depleted stem cell transplant. All receptors come from a male patient between 2 and 15 years old who had a stem cell transplant for chronic granulomatous disease, so the T cells may come from the graft donor.

The chain joins TRBV20-1 to TRBJ2-3; D gene uncertain. V was pared by 6 bases and J by 0 bases, with 13 bases between. The CDR3 runs 14 residues. Germline CDR1 is DFQATT and CDR2 is SNEGSKA (reference sequence). CDR3 sequence: CSASQTLSTDTQYF. The CDR3 DNA is TGCAGTGCCAGTCAGACCCTCAGCACAGATACGCAGTATTTT.

This clonotype was found a few times. The chain combines TRBV6-4 with TRBJ1-3, with D maybe TRBD1 (5 bases). The germline gives CDR1 MRHNA, CDR2 SNTAGT. The CDR3 consists of 14 residues. The V end was cut by 6 bases, the J end by 8 bases, with 17 bases between. CDR3 in amino acids: CASSNPREGHTIYF. Written as DNA, the CDR3 is TGTGCCAGCAGCAATCCCCGGGAGGGGCACACCATATATTTT.

The sample holds many counts of this clonotype. The V and J genes are TRBV20-1 and TRBJ2-7; TRBD1 aligns across 8 bases. This CDR3 is built from 12 residues. Trimming cost V 5 bases and J 6 bases; bases outside gene matches: 6. The V gene's germline CDR1 is DFQATT and CDR2 SNEGSKA (reference sequence). DNA for the CDR3: TGCAGTGCTCTTGGACAGGGAGCCGAGCAGTACTTC. It encodes CSALGQGAEQYF.

This clonotype has just one count. The V and J genes are TRBV28 and TRBJ2-7; 7 bases map to TRBD2. Germline V lookup: CDR1 MDHEN, CDR2 SYDVKM. J was trimmed by 2 bases and V by 6 bases; bases with no gene match: 7. The CDR3 covers 14 residues. The CDR3 DNA sequence: TGTGCCAGCAGAGATCCCGGGACTACCTACGAGCAGTACTTC. Its translation is CASRDPGTTYEQYF.

This clonotype was counted between two and nine times. The rearrangement joins TRBV6-1 to TRBJ2-1; D is uncertain. CDR3 length: 17 residues. Germline CDR1 MNHNS, CDR2 SASEGT. V gave up 5 bases and J gave up 0 bases, with 17 bases separating them. CDR3 DNA sequence: TGTGCCAGCAGTCCCCTCCCGATAAGCAACTCCTACAATGAGCAGTTCTTC. Translation gives CASSPLPISNSYNEQFF.

This clonotype was counted at least ten times. The chain recombines TRBV10-3 with TRBJ2-7, with TRBD1 identical over 8 bases. CDR1 ENHRY and CDR2 SYGVKD come from the germline V gene. The trim removed 6 bases at V and 3 bases at J, leaving 4 bases unmatched. This CDR3 is 13 amino acids long. The CDR3 region has the DNA TGTGCCATCAGGACCGGACAGGGCTACGAGCAGTACTTC. Amino acid sequence: CAIRTGQGYEQYF.